This TCR beta chain was obtained from a study of cytomegalovirus exposure and HLA in healthy donors. Amplification used 60 Vbeta primers and 13 Jbeta primers. Study processing details: A follow-up analysis tallied 70 million to 80 million unique TCR beta chains, about 10 million shared. The protocol was immunoSEQ multiplex PCR, while the TCRdb copy is restricted to in-frame clones and leaves out a portion. V and J calls and clone size are given by that table; D and trimming were obtained from the DNA. The sample records 100,000 to 150,000 clones, 60% to 85% being singletons. Germline V gene sequence: CDR1 MRHNA, CDR2 SNTAGT. There are 18 residues in the CDR3. Trimming took 6 bases from V and 3 from J; bases not matched to a gene: 17. Points from the study as a whole: Fewer N-insertions (relative to the roughly 610-donor mean) were reportedly seen in an Asian-associated ancestry cluster in a later analysis. Researchers reported in a later analysis that a missense DCLRE1C variant was tied to TCR beta V- and J-gene trimming.

This clone has more than one count but fewer than ten. Its antigen is currently unknown. Sequenced input: PBMCs. The receptor was isolated from a man aged 30 to 45 in good health and CMV-seronegative. The rearrangement uses TRBV6-4 and TRBJ1-1; TRBD1 matches at 9 bases. CDR3 sequence (DNA): TGTGCCAGCAGAATGACGGAGACAGGGGGTAGTAGAGACACTGAAGCTTTCTTT. It encodes CASRMTETGGSRDTEAFF.